These 27 T cell receptor beta chains came from one sample sequenced in a study of technical replicates of blood from a few donors. The data were produced by immunoSEQ multiplex PCR, yet TCRdb's version contains in-frame clones alone and is incomplete. The sample has 75,000 to 95,000 clones, approximately 95% seen once. Sequenced sample: T cells isolated from PBMCs. These receptors were taken from a human donor in good health.

The chain couples TRBV6-4 to TRBJ2-3, with 9 bases identical to TRBD1. The V and J ends lost 5 bases and 2 bases, in that order; junction bases with no gene match: 2. Germline V CDR1 and CDR2: MRHNA, SNTAGT. The CDR3 length is 14 residues. CDR3 protein: CASSRDRDTDTQYF. The CDR3 nucleotides are TGTGCCAGCAGTCGGGACAGGGACACAGATACGCAGTATTTT.

The chain uses TRBV5-1 and TRBJ2-1; 9 positions match TRBD1. There are 15 residues in the CDR3. Germline trimming cut 4 bases from V and 2 bases from J; bases unmatched to any gene: 4. Germline CDR1 SGHRS, CDR2 YFSETQ. CDR3 region: CASSPGQGTYNEQFF. The CDR3 nucleotides are TGCGCCAGCAGCCCGGGACAGGGTACCTACAATGAGCAGTTCTTC.

The V and J genes are TRBV18 and TRBJ2-1, with a tentative D call TRBD2 (6 bases). Trimming removed 1 base from V and 9 bases from J, with 7 bases in between. The CDR3 loop spans 12 amino acids. The germline CDR1 and CDR2 sequences are KGHSH and LQKENI. The CDR3 DNA sequence: TGTGCCAGCTCACCACAGGGAGGTGAGCAGTTCTTC. This gives the protein CASSPQGGEQFF. Using reference TRBV18 and TRBJ2-1 for the parts outside the CDR3, the full variable domain is NAGVMQNPRHLVRRRGQEARLRCSPMKGHSHVYWYRQLPEEGLKFMVYLQKENIIDESGMPKERFSAEFPKEGPSILRIQQVVRGDSAAYFCASSPQGGEQFFGPGTRLTVL.

The V call is TRBV18, the J call TRBJ1-2; D possibly corresponds to TRBD1 (6 bases). The V end was cut by 2 bases, the J end by 4 bases, with 14 bases between. The CDR3 sequence is 15 residues long. Germline lookup yields CDR1 KGHSH and CDR2 LQKENI. In nucleotides, the CDR3 is TGTGCCAGCTCACCAGAACAGGGCTCACCCTATGGCTACACCTTC. Translation gives CASSPEQGSPYGYTF.

The genes are TRBV6-1 and TRBJ2-7; D is possibly TRBD2 (5 bases). Trimming cost V 3 bases and J 2 bases, with 11 bases left between them. This CDR3 is built from 14 residues. The germline V gene has CDR1 MNHNS and CDR2 SASEGT. Here the CDR3 reads CASSEVPGTYEQYF. The DNA for the CDR3 is TGTGCCAGCAGTGAGGTACCCGGGACCTACGAGCAGTACTTC.

The chain is built from TRBV5-6 and TRBJ1-2, with D maybe TRBD1 (6 bases). With 3 bases removed from V and 4 bases from J, the gap between germline ends came to 10 bases. The CDR3 covers 13 residues. CDR1 SGHDT and CDR2 YYEEEE come from the germline V gene. CDR3 nucleotide sequence: TGTGCCAGCAGCTCTCAGGACAGCTATGGCTACACCTTC. Translated, it gives CASSSQDSYGYTF.

This chain uses TRBV27 with TRBJ2-5, with 9 bases identical to TRBD2. Germline V lookup: CDR1 MNHEY, CDR2 SMNVEV (reference sequence). There are 16 residues in the CDR3. V dropped 4 bases and J dropped 3; count of bases not matched to a gene: 9. CDR3 sequence reads: CASSSPSERGEETQYF. The DNA of the CDR3 is TGTGCCAGCAGTTCCCCAAGTGAGCGGGGGGAAGAGACCCAGTACTTC.

This sequence joins TRBV7-3 and TRBJ1-1; 11 bases align to TRBD1. With 4 bases clipped from V and 4 bases from J, the junction kept 8 bases outside the gene matches. Germline V gene data show CDR1 as SGHTA and CDR2 as FQGTGA. This CDR3 region has 16 residues. Written as DNA, the CDR3 is TGTGCCAGCAGCTCAGGGACAGGGGGTACGGGCACTGAAGCTTTCTTT. Residues: CASSSGTGGTGTEAFF.

The DNA of the CDR3 is TGCGCCAGCAGTCCAACCGGACAGGGCTTTTACGAGCAGTACTTC. Translated: CASSPTGQGFYEQYF. The chain combines TRBV10-1 with TRBJ2-7, with TRBD1 identical over 8 bases. The CDR3 runs to 15 residues. Trimming removed 5 bases from V and 4 bases from J; junction bases left unmatched: 10. CDR1 and CDR2 from the germline V gene are WNHNN and SYGVQD (reference sequence).

The V and J genes are TRBV5-1 and TRBJ2-3; D is ambiguous. Germline values: CDR1 SGHRS, CDR2 YFSETQ. V was clipped by 2 bases and J by 2 bases, with 12 bases between them. CDR3 length: 15 amino acids. CDR3 coding DNA: TGCGCCAGCAGCTTTAGTTGGCAGGACACAGATACGCAGTATTTT. The encoded protein is CASSFSWQDTDTQYF.

The CDR3 loop is CASRAQGADTEAFF. The CDR3 region has the DNA TGCGCCAGCAGGGCTCAGGGGGCGGACACTGAAGCTTTCTTT. V is TRBV4-1 and J is TRBJ1-1; 8 bases line up with TRBD1. Germline V CDR1 and CDR2: MGHRA, YSYEKL. J gave up 3 bases and V 6 bases, and 6 bases lay outside the gene matches. CDR3 length equals 14 residues.

The CDR3 sequence is CASSGRQGSTNEKLFF. The CDR3 DNA reads TGTGCCAGCTCGGGCCGGCAGGGTTCAACTAATGAAAAACTGTTTTTT. The chain uses TRBV18 and TRBJ1-4, with D perhaps matching TRBD1 (5 bases). V was shortened by 6 bases and J by 0 bases, with 14 bases between the two germline ends. The CDR3 extends over 16 amino acids. CDR1 and CDR2 from the germline V gene are KGHSH and LQKENI. The complete variable domain, with remaining parts taken from reference TRBV18 and TRBJ1-4, reads NAGVMQNPRHLVRRRGQEARLRCSPMKGHSHVYWYRQLPEEGLKFMVYLQKENIIDESGMPKERFSAEFPKEGPSILRIQQVVRGDSAAYFCASSGRQGSTNEKLFFGSGTQLSVL.

The CDR3 bases are TGCGCCAGCAGTGAGTCCCGGGACAGGGGGCTTAGGGAGCAGTTCTTC. Amino acids: CASSESRDRGLREQFF. The genes are TRBV10-1 and TRBJ2-1, with TRBD1 matching 12 bases. V shed 0 bases, J shed 10 bases, and the junction held 7 bases outside the gene matches. CDR3 length: 16 residues. CDR1 is WNHNN and CDR2 is SYGVQD in the germline V gene (reference sequence).

V gene TRBV27 combines with J gene TRBJ2-7, with a weak D call TRBD1 (5 bases). V shed 3 bases and J shed 2 bases, with 11 bases lying between them. This CDR3 spans 14 amino acids. Germline assignment: CDR1 MNHEY and CDR2 SMNVEV (reference sequence). CDR3 sequence: CASSLVYRTYEQYF. DNA for the CDR3: TGTGCCAGCAGTTTGGTTTACAGGACCTACGAGCAGTACTTC.

This chain joins TRBV15 and TRBJ2-5, with TRBD1 matching over 9 bases. Trimming cost V 1 base and J 1 base; bases outside gene matches: 4. CDR1 is LNHNV, CDR2 YYDKDF, per germline (reference sequence). The CDR3 loop spans 16 amino acids. CDR3 coding DNA: TGTGCCACCAGCAGAGGCCAGACAGGGGGCCAAGAGACCCAGTACTTC. Its translation is CATSRGQTGGQETQYF.

This clone appeared once. The V call is TRBV6-5, the J call TRBJ1-2, with D perhaps matching TRBD1 (6 bases). The V gene's germline CDR1 is MNHEY and CDR2 SVGAGI. The CDR3 extends over 15 amino acids. V lost 7 bases and J lost 5, with 20 bases in between. CDR3 in amino acids: CASNPIRGKDYGYTF. In DNA form, the CDR3 reads TGTGCCAGCAACCCCATCAGGGGAAAGGATTATGGCTACACCTTC.

The rearrangement uses TRBV5-1 and TRBJ2-5; TRBD2 might be the D (6 bases). V lost 4 bases, J lost 3 bases, and 16 bases lay in between. Germline loops: CDR1 SGHRS, CDR2 YFSETQ. The CDR3 totals 15 residues. The CDR3 DNA follows: TGCGCCAGCAGCACCTCCCCGGGGGTGGAAGAGACCCAGTACTTC. Translated, it gives CASSTSPGVEETQYF.

The chain carries TRBV27 and TRBJ2-1, with TRBD1 as a possible D gene (6 bases). The CDR3 extends over 15 amino acids. The germline gives CDR1 MNHEY, CDR2 SMNVEV (reference sequence). V dropped 2 bases and J dropped 3 bases, with 11 bases sitting between them. The CDR3, as DNA: TGTGCCAGCAGTTTACAGGGGTCGGTCTACAATGAGCAGTTCTTC. This gives the protein CASSLQGSVYNEQFF.

The chain recombines TRBV7-9 with TRBJ1-6; D gene unclear. This CDR3 spans 14 amino acids. Germline assignment: CDR1 SEHNR and CDR2 FQNEAQ (reference sequence). V lost 3 bases, J lost 5 bases, and 8 bases lay in between. The CDR3 loop is CASSLYMNNSPLHF. CDR3 DNA: TGTGCCAGCAGCTTGTACATGAATAATTCACCCCTCCACTTT. The full variable domain, with the rest looked up from reference TRBV7-9 and TRBJ1-6, is DTGVSQNPRHKITKRGQNVTFRCDPISEHNRLYWYRQTLGQGPEFLTYFQNEAQLEKSRLLSDRFSAERPKGSFSTLEIQRTEQGDSAMYLCASSLYMNNSPLHFGNGTRLTVT.

V gene TRBV7-9 combines with J gene TRBJ2-2; TRBD1 matches 7 bases. Germline CDR1 and CDR2: SEHNR and FQNEAQ (reference sequence). Losses at the gene ends were 5 bases for V and 2 bases for J; bases not matched to a gene: 8. This CDR3 comprises 16 residues. The CDR3 coding sequence is TGTGCCAGCAGCAACCGGGACAGAGTAAACACCGGGGAGCTGTTTTTT. Amino acid sequence: CASSNRDRVNTGELFF.

In its sample, this clone was seen once. The chain combines TRBV25-1 with TRBJ2-1, with a possible D match to TRBD1 (5 bases). The V end was cut by 3 bases, the J end by 5 bases, with 14 bases between. The CDR3 spans 15 residues. Per the germline V gene, CDR1 is MGHDK and CDR2 is SYGVNS. The CDR3: CASSDGAWANNEQFF. CDR3 nucleotides: TGTGCCAGCAGTGATGGGGCTTGGGCCAACAATGAGCAGTTCTTC.

The chain has TRBV9 and TRBJ2-5; D unresolved. CDR1 is SGDLS and CDR2 is YYNGEE in the germline V gene. The V end lost 6 bases, the J end lost 5 bases, and 14 bases lay between the germline ends. The CDR3 extends over 13 amino acids. In nucleotides, the CDR3 is TGTGCCAGCAACCGCCCCCACAGTGAGACCCAGTACTTC. This translates into CASNRPHSETQYF.

The V call is TRBV2, the J call TRBJ2-5; 8 positions match TRBD1. Looked up from germline, CDR1 is SNHLY and CDR2 is FYNNEI. The CDR3 spans 13 residues. Losses at the gene ends were 4 bases for V and 2 bases for J; bases not matched to a gene: 0. The DNA for the CDR3 is TGTGCCAGCAGTGGGGACAGGCAAGAGACCCAGTACTTC. It codes for CASSGDRQETQYF. The full variable domain, completed using reference TRBV2 and TRBJ2-5, is EPEVTQTPSHQVTQMGQEVILRCVPISNHLYFYWYRQILGQKVEFLVSFYNNEISEKSEIFDDQFSVERPDGSNFTLKIRSTKLEDSAMYFCASSGDRQETQYFGPGTRLLVL.

V usage is TRBV2 and J usage is TRBJ2-7; TRBD1 aligns across 7 bases. Germline V CDR1 and CDR2: SNHLY, FYNNEI. The CDR3 extends over 15 amino acids. V lost 0 bases to trimming and J lost 7 bases; unmatched junction nucleotides: 9. Here the CDR3 DNA reads TGTGCCAGCAGTGAAGCTGGACAGGACAGGTCGGAGCAGTACTTC. The encoded protein is CASSEAGQDRSEQYF.

The chain couples TRBV10-3 to TRBJ1-2; 10 bases fit TRBD1. Unmatched junction bases numbered 9, after V lost 11 bases and J lost 0 bases. Germline CDR1 reads ENHRY; CDR2 reads SYGVKD. The CDR3 is 15 residues long. In DNA form, the CDR3 reads TGTGCCGTCGGGGGACAGGGGCGTACTAACTATGGCTACACCTTC. Protein: CAVGGQGRTNYGYTF.

The gene calls are TRBV10-3 and TRBJ1-1; 10 bases map to TRBD1. CDR3 size: 19 residues. With V trimmed by 8 bases and J by 0 bases, 18 bases remained unmatched. CDR1 ENHRY and CDR2 SYGVKD come from the germline V gene. The CDR3 loop is CAIVKVPTGGAVMNTEAFF. CDR3 coding DNA: TGTGCCATCGTTAAGGTTCCGACAGGGGGCGCGGTGATGAACACTGAAGCTTTCTTT.

The rearrangement joins TRBV6-1 to TRBJ2-7; D perhaps matches TRBD2 (6 bases). The V end lost 0 bases, the J end lost 1 base, and 7 bases lay between the germline ends. The length of the CDR3 is 14 residues. Germline CDR1 and CDR2: MNHNS and SASEGT. The CDR3 DNA sequence: TGTGCCAGCAGTGAAGCTAGCGGTTCCTACGAGCAGTACTTC. Protein sequence: CASSEASGSYEQYF.